The clone carrying this T cell receptor beta chain appeared many times. Its antigen is not known. Together with a sample-barcoded 5' primer, a J-beta primer mix was included in a second PCR lasting roughly 6 to 12 cycles. Tagging of each cDNA molecule was performed by a template-switch adaptor with 12 random nucleotides. TCRdb reprocessed the 5' RACE reads via MiXCR and lists one record per CDR3 protein. This sample carries more than 800,000 distinct CDR3 sequences, 25% to 30% of them seen once, and the ten largest clones take 17%. This sample is drawn from a study of blood T cells in healthy people across ages. Study-level points and caveats: No conclusive comparison of naive versus antigen-experienced cells was possible with unsorted PBMCs.

The donors, all healthy, were Caucasians living in Russia, aged roughly 6 to 100. Samples had at least 6.5 million PBMCs isolated from them. The material sequenced was blood. This TCR was recovered from a woman of 80 years or more in good health.

The CDR3 loop reads CASSPNRRLSTDTQYF. DNA of the CDR3: TGCGCCAGCAGCCCAAATCGACGCCTTAGCACAGATACGCAGTATTTT. The gene calls are TRBV5-1 and TRBJ2-3, with D unresolved. This CDR3 has 16 amino acids. Germline V lookup: CDR1 SGHRS, CDR2 YFSETQ. The V end was cut by 4 bases, the J end by 0 bases, with 15 bases between. The variable domain in full, completed from reference TRBV5-1 and TRBJ2-3, reads KAGVTQTPRYLIKTRGQQVTLSCSPISGHRSVSWYQQTPGQGLQFLFEYFSETQRNKGNFPGRFSGRQFSNSRSEMNVSTLELGDSALYLCASSPNRRLSTDTQYFGPGTRLTVL.